Sequencing of this TCR beta chain was carried out in a study of T cells in Graves' hyperthyroidism and ophthalmopathy (dated by TCRdb to about 2019). At the level of the whole study: Peripheral blood samples were taken at initial diagnosis, before any treatment was given. The approximately 98 discovery patients were randomly divided into training and test sets at a 7:3 ratio. A discovery cohort of approximately 97 patients, roughly 43 with Graves' ophthalmopathy and roughly 59 with stable Graves' hyperthyroidism, was used to find distinguishing TCR V-J signatures. The paper reports TCR Vbeta CDR3 sequencing of more than 120 peripheral blood samples: around 41 ophthalmopathy, around 80 hyperthyroidism and 17 progressor patients. In addition, the study compared T-cell repertoires in thyroid tissue and in blood from six Graves' hyperthyroidism patients. After blood sampling, hyperthyroidism patients were treated with methimazole at a starting dose of 30 mg daily, and ophthalmopathy patients were treated with high-dose intravenous methylprednisolone. An independent validation cohort of 18 to 20 hyperthyroidism patients and about 15 patients who later progressed to ophthalmopathy tested prospective prediction of ophthalmopathy.

As to this clonotype: The antigen this receptor binds is unknown. Base-call qualities are not available, and no considerably larger clone is one nucleotide away.

TCR beta CDR3 regions were amplified from RNA transcripts. The TCR CDR3 was subjected to a first round of RT-PCR using the HTBI primer set and the Qiagen OneStep RT-PCR kit. The libraries were constructed in a second round of multiplex PCR and then size-selected and purified. Libraries were sequenced paired-end with 100 bp reads on an Illumina HiSeq2000. Processing in the source paper ran as follows. SOAPnuke was used to process the raw data, throwing out any read that contained adapters or uncalled bases, had a mean Phred below 15, or lacked an exact constant-primer or identifier match. High-quality paired reads were merged using COPE v1.2.5, and each unique nucleotide sequence was defined as a clonotype. Clonotypes were aligned to IMGT TRBV, TRBD and TRBJ reference segments using MiTCR v1.1. The analysis included only V-J combinations with a frequency above 0.0001, which together covered 99% to 99.2% of the repertoires. The TCS score was defined as the ratio of F50 (clonal expansion) to E x V (chaos), calculated using BLOSUM62-based TCRdist between CDR3 peptides within each V-J. Welch's t-statistics and random forest reduced some 510 V-J features to roughly 13, which were used in a naive Bayes classifier (R e1071). TCRdb reanalyzed the raw reads on its own, using fastp at Q25 for trimming and MiXCR for clone calling, and kept in-frame beta chains. One record per CDR3 amino acid sequence lists the most common genes and DNA. Clone size and V and J calls follow TCRdb, not the original study. This sample holds about half a million distinct CDR3 sequences; 22% were observed only once. Clones ranked in the top ten supply about half of the sample.

Ophthalmopathy patients had moderately to severely active disease, with a Clinical Activity Score of 3 or more, a NOSPECS grade of 4 or more, and a disease duration of less than 3 months. Exclusion was applied to patients with uncontrolled infections, other autoimmune diseases, pregnancy or lactation. Diagnoses relied on clinical symptoms, serum thyroxine and TRAb, thyroid ultrasound and orbital computed tomography. Ficoll-Paque density gradient centrifugation was used to isolate PBMCs from under 11 ml of fresh peripheral blood. Total RNA was extracted using Trizol reagent, and RNA quality was assessed on an Agilent 2100 Bioanalyzer. Reading from cysteine to phenylalanine, the CDR3 counts 14 amino acids. Only CDR3 DNA remains: 42 bases, in frame from the first base. Sequences SGHTA (CDR1) and FQGTGA (CDR2) are obtained from the germline V gene. V lost 0 bases and J lost 4 bases, and the count of bases not matched to a germline gene is 2.

What the research found in general, with its limitations: In validation, progression to ophthalmopathy was predicted by the model with 70.59% sensitivity and around 76% specificity, a median of 6.5 months before onset. Sample size was not statistically predetermined, and investigators were not blinded to group allocation. A model built on a 13 V-J signature distinguished ophthalmopathy from stable hyperthyroidism, reaching around 88% sensitivity and around 82% specificity in cross-validation and 80%/75% in testing. Blood samples also contained most of the expanded thyroid clonotypes (frequency above 0.001), which suggests that blood repertoires may reflect thyroid immune responses.

This sequence originates from a woman in her 70s with Graves' ophthalmopathy. Sequenced: blood. This chain is built from TRBV7-3 and TRBJ1-2, and 7 junctional nucleotides match TRBD1. The CDR3 protein: CASSLTAGGYGYTF. The DNA sequence follows: TGTGCCAGCAGCTTAACGGCAGGGGGCTATGGCTACACCTTC.